The 16 T cell receptor beta chains below come from one sample, sequenced in a study of OX40 agonist ivuxolimab in advanced cancers. Some clones are missing from TCRdb's copy, which holds only in-frame ones; the method was immunoSEQ multiplex PCR. The table lists around 19,000 clones, approximately 80% of them singletons, with 26% in the top ten. Source: CD4+ or CD8+ T cells sorted from blood, taken in a trial of the OX40 agonist ivuxolimab. These receptors came from an adult with an advanced solid tumor such as melanoma, head and neck, liver or kidney cancer.

This clone has a single count. This sequence joins TRBV14 and TRBJ1-1; a possible D gene is TRBD1 (5 bases). The CDR3 consists of 16 residues. The V gene lost 4 bases and the J gene lost 5 bases, with 20 bases spanning the gap. The germline gives CDR1 SGHDN, CDR2 FVKESK. CDR3 sequence reads: CASSPPQGPGKTEAFF. The CDR3 region has the DNA TGTGCCAGCAGCCCGCCCCAGGGACCCGGAAAGACTGAAGCTTTCTTT. Filled out from reference TRBV14 and TRBJ1-1, the complete variable domain reads EAGVTQFPSHSVIEKGQTVTLRCDPISGHDNLYWYRRVMGKEIKFLLHFVKESKQDESGMPNNRFLAERTGGTYSTLKVQPAELEDSGVYFCASSPPQGPGKTEAFFGQGTRLTVV.

The chain links TRBV11-2 to TRBJ2-7; 7 nucleotides line up with TRBD2. The CDR3 sequence is 16 residues long. The V gene's germline CDR1 is SGHAT and CDR2 FQNNGV. The trim removed 4 bases at V and 3 bases at J, leaving 12 bases unmatched. CDR3 DNA sequence: TGTGCCAGCAGCTCCCTCCCGGCTAGCGGAAGCTACGAGCAGTACTTC. It yields the protein CASSSLPASGSYEQYF.

This chain uses TRBV28 with TRBJ2-3; D might be TRBD1 (6 bases). V was trimmed by 7 bases and J by 0 bases, leaving 20 bases between them. The V gene's germline CDR1 is MDHEN and CDR2 SYDVKM. This CDR3 spans 17 amino acids. CDR3 in amino acids: CASTGVIGGLSTDTQYF. DNA for the CDR3: TGTGCCAGCACAGGGGTCATTGGCGGGCTTAGCACAGATACGCAGTATTTT.

The CDR3 loop reads CASSRRGEQYF. CDR3 in DNA: TGTGCCAGCAGCCGCCGGGGCGAGCAGTACTTC. The chain combines TRBV7-9 with TRBJ2-7; possible D gene TRBD2, 5 bases. V gave up 5 bases and J gave up 6 bases, with 8 bases separating them. Germline CDR1 reads SEHNR; CDR2 reads FQNEAQ (reference sequence). This CDR3 region has 11 residues.

The chain carries TRBV4-1 and TRBJ2-7; maybe TRBD1 (7 bases). The V end was cut by 2 bases, the J end by 4 bases, with 12 bases between. Germline lookup yields CDR1 MGHRA and CDR2 YSYEKL. CDR3 size: 14 residues. CDR3: CASSQNRGGYEQYF. The CDR3 nucleotides read TGCGCCAGCAGCCAAAACAGGGGAGGTTACGAGCAGTACTTC.

The V gene is TRBV27, the J gene TRBJ1-2, with TRBD1 as a possible D gene (5 bases). V was pared by 8 bases and J by 4 bases, with 20 bases between. Germline V gene lookup returns CDR1 MNHEY and CDR2 SMNVEV (reference sequence). The CDR3 has 15 amino acids. The CDR3 protein is CASGTPWQGTYGYTF. The CDR3, as DNA: TGTGCCAGCGGGACGCCCTGGCAAGGTACCTATGGCTACACCTTC.

V is TRBV28 and J is TRBJ2-7; 10 nucleotides line up with TRBD1. Unmatched junction bases numbered 13, after V lost 6 bases and J lost 5 bases. Germline values: CDR1 MDHEN, CDR2 SYDVKM. The CDR3 has 16 residues. CDR3 region: CASSPIPGQGTDEQYF. In nucleotides, the CDR3 is TGTGCCAGCAGCCCAATACCGGGACAGGGGACCGACGAGCAGTACTTC.

This clone appeared a few times. The chain employs TRBV14 and TRBJ2-3, with a tentative D call TRBD1 (5 bases). Deletions cut 4 bases from V and 6 bases from J, with 11 bases between. CDR1 SGHDN and CDR2 FVKESK come from the germline V gene. This CDR3 has 13 residues. The CDR3 loop is CASSLVSGDTQYF. The CDR3 DNA follows: TGTGCCAGCAGCCTTGTTTCAGGGGATACGCAGTATTTT.

This sequence joins TRBV7-2 and TRBJ1-2; D unresolved. CDR3 length: 15 residues. The V gene's germline CDR1 is SGHTA and CDR2 FQGNSA. V lost 0 bases, J lost 4 bases, and 12 bases lay in between. DNA for the CDR3: TGTGCCAGCAGCTTAGCCAGACCGACTATCTATGGCTACACCTTC. Protein: CASSLARPTIYGYTF.

V gene TRBV18 combines with J gene TRBJ2-5, with 7 bases matching TRBD1. In germline, CDR1 is KGHSH, CDR2 LQKENI. With V trimmed by 1 base and J by 1 base, 0 bases remained unmatched. CDR3 size: 14 residues. The CDR3 sequence: CASSPQGAQETQYF. CDR3 coding DNA: TGTGCCAGCTCACCACAGGGGGCCCAAGAGACCCAGTACTTC.

V usage is TRBV6-5 and J usage is TRBJ1-1; D is unresolved. V lost 1 base, J lost 2 bases, and 11 bases lay in between. The CDR3 length is 15 residues. Germline V gene sequence: CDR1 MNHEY, CDR2 SVGAGI. The CDR3 spells CASSYFRLPNTEAFF. DNA for the CDR3: TGTGCCAGCAGTTACTTCCGCCTCCCTAACACTGAAGCTTTCTTT.

This clone is medium-sized in the sample. The V and J genes are TRBV7-2 and TRBJ1-5, with TRBD1 as a possible D gene (5 bases). Per germline, CDR1 SGHTA and CDR2 FQGNSA. Trimming took off 1 base at V and 5 bases at J, with 15 bases between the two ends. The CDR3 sequence is 16 residues long. The CDR3 nucleotides read TGTGCCAGCAGCTTAGTGAGGGGCCCTCACCATCAGCCCCAGCATTTT. Translating it yields CASSLVRGPHHQPQHF.

The V call is TRBV21-1, the J call TRBJ2-5. TRBV21-1 is an annotated pseudogene. CDR3 length equals 14 residues. CDR3 protein: CASSKAGTEETQYF. For the CDR3, the DNA is TGTGCCAGCAGCAAAGCCGGGACGGAAGAGACCCAGTACTTC.

Judged by abundance, this clone is medium-sized. The rearrangement uses TRBV9 and TRBJ2-2; D remains ambiguous. CDR1 and CDR2 (germline): SGDLS, YYNGEE. The CDR3 extends over 11 amino acids. Trimming shortened V by 1 base and J by 6 bases, and 1 base separated the two germline ends. The CDR3 reads CASSVSGELFF. The CDR3 nucleotides read TGTGCCAGCAGCGTATCCGGGGAGCTGTTTTTT.

The chain employs TRBV7-8 and TRBJ1-5, with D possibly TRBD1 on 5 matching bases. The CDR3 runs to 15 residues. V gave up 3 bases and J gave up 5 bases, with 14 bases separating them. The germline gives CDR1 SGHVS, CDR2 FQNEAQ. The CDR3 region has the DNA TGTGCCAGCAGCTTCGCAGGGAACGCGGATCAGCCCCAGCATTTT. As protein: CASSFAGNADQPQHF.

The chain carries TRBV5-4 and TRBJ2-1, with TRBD1 as a possible D gene (6 bases). The length of the CDR3 is 16 residues. V gave up 5 bases and J gave up 1 base, with 16 bases separating them. CDR1 is SGHNT and CDR2 is YYREEE in the germline V gene (reference sequence). The CDR3: CASSDQQGGSYNEQFF. Here the CDR3 DNA reads TGTGCCAGCAGTGACCAACAGGGTGGATCCTACAATGAGCAGTTCTTC.